A selection of T cell receptor beta chains follows, all from one sample in a study of spatial heterogeneity in lung cancer. A single record per CDR3 protein comes from TCRdb applying MiXCR to the 5' RACE reads. The sample consists of about 48,000 distinct CDR3 sequences, roughly 5% of them appearing once. Sequencing used PBMCs, obtained at surgery. All receptors come from a male donor with early-stage non-small cell lung cancer. The CDR3 runs from the conserved cysteine through the conserved F or W. Fields, in order: V gene, D gene, clone size, J gene, CDR3 protein, CDR3 DNA. The D gene is left open where the match is weak. For some rows the clone size is stated as once, few or many, or as a class when expanded; others skip it.

v_call: TRBV7-8; d_call: NA; clone_size: many; j_call: TRBJ2-3; cdr3_aa: CASMGDTRTDTQYF; cdr3_nt: TGTGCCAGCATGGGCGACACCCGCACAGATACGCAGTATTTT
v_call: TRBV12-3/TRBV12-4; d_call: NA; clone_size: many; j_call: TRBJ1-1; cdr3_aa: CASSLAEGTEAFF; cdr3_nt: TGTGCCAGCAGTTTAGCGGAGGGTACTGAAGCTTTCTTT
v_call: TRBV11-2; d_call: NA; clone_size: NA; j_call: TRBJ2-2; cdr3_aa: CASSLDSSMNTGELFF; cdr3_nt: TGTGCCAGCAGCTTAGACTCGTCGATGAACACCGGGGAGCTGTTTTTT
v_call: TRBV7-9; d_call: TRBD1; clone_size: many; j_call: TRBJ1-2; cdr3_aa: CASDSVGQGATGYTF; cdr3_nt: TGTGCCAGCGACTCCGTTGGACAGGGGGCGACGGGCTACACCTTC
v_call: TRBV7-8; d_call: NA; clone_size: many; j_call: TRBJ2-5; cdr3_aa: CASSLDGGPETQYF; cdr3_nt: TGTGCCAGCAGCTTAGATGGGGGGCCGGAGACCCAGTACTTC
v_call: TRBV4-1; d_call: NA; clone_size: many; j_call: TRBJ2-1; cdr3_aa: CASSQDGDEQFF; cdr3_nt: TGCGCCAGCAGCCAAGATGGGGATGAGCAGTTCTTC
v_call: TRBV10-3; d_call: NA; clone_size: many; j_call: TRBJ2-1; cdr3_aa: CAISGGEDEQFF; cdr3_nt: TGTGCCATCAGTGGGGGTGAGGATGAGCAGTTCTTC
v_call: TRBV7-6; d_call: NA; clone_size: NA; j_call: TRBJ2-5; cdr3_aa: CASSFLQNQETQYF; cdr3_nt: TGTGCCAGCAGCTTTTTACAGAACCAAGAGACCCAGTACTTC
v_call: TRBV12-3/TRBV12-4; d_call: NA; clone_size: many; j_call: TRBJ2-7; cdr3_aa: CASSAESTSYEQYF; cdr3_nt: TGTGCCAGCTCGGCAGAGTCCACTTCCTACGAGCAGTACTTC
v_call: TRBV4-1; d_call: NA; clone_size: many; j_call: TRBJ2-7; cdr3_aa: CASSLTIGGTYEQYF; cdr3_nt: TGCGCCAGCAGCCTCACCATCGGGGGAACCTACGAGCAGTACTTC
v_call: TRBV20-1; d_call: TRBD1; clone_size: many; j_call: TRBJ1-5; cdr3_aa: CSARDQRGQGYFQPQHF; cdr3_nt: TGCAGTGCTAGAGATCAAAGGGGACAGGGGTATTTCCAGCCCCAGCATTTT
v_call: TRBV7-2; d_call: NA; clone_size: many; j_call: TRBJ2-4; cdr3_aa: CASSLLRAKNIQYF; cdr3_nt: TGTGCCAGCAGCCTCTTGAGAGCCAAAAACATTCAGTACTTC
v_call: TRBV20-1; d_call: TRBD1; clone_size: many; j_call: TRBJ2-7; cdr3_aa: CSARGRQGRSSYEQYF; cdr3_nt: TGCAGTGCTAGAGGTAGACAGGGGCGGAGCTCCTACGAGCAGTACTTC
v_call: TRBV5-1; d_call: TRBD2; clone_size: few; j_call: TRBJ2-2; cdr3_aa: CASSSTSGRALGGELFF; cdr3_nt: TGCGCCAGCAGCTCGACTAGCGGGAGGGCCCTCGGCGGGGAGCTGTTTTTT
v_call: TRBV9; d_call: NA; clone_size: few; j_call: TRBJ2-1; cdr3_aa: CASSVSASYNEQFF; cdr3_nt: TGTGCCAGCAGCGTATCTGCATCCTACAATGAGCAGTTCTTC
v_call: TRBV19; d_call: NA; clone_size: NA; j_call: TRBJ2-2; cdr3_aa: CASIDDTGELFF; cdr3_nt: TGTGCCAGTATTGACGACACCGGGGAGCTGTTTTTT
v_call: TRBV7-9; d_call: NA; clone_size: many; j_call: TRBJ1-2; cdr3_aa: CASSYMGAGYGYTF; cdr3_nt: TGTGCCAGCAGCTATATGGGGGCCGGCTATGGCTACACCTTC
v_call: TRBV28; d_call: NA; clone_size: many; j_call: TRBJ1-5; cdr3_aa: CASTHGGGIQPQHF; cdr3_nt: TGTGCCAGCACCCACGGGGGAGGGATTCAGCCCCAGCATTTT
v_call: TRBV6-5; d_call: NA; clone_size: many; j_call: TRBJ1-5; cdr3_aa: CASGRRSNQPQHF; cdr3_nt: TGTGCCAGCGGCCGAAGATCCAATCAGCCCCAGCATTTT
v_call: TRBV4-1; d_call: TRBD2; clone_size: many; j_call: TRBJ2-1; cdr3_aa: CASSLLGSSGGLSYNEQFF; cdr3_nt: TGCGCCAGCAGCCTCCTCGGCTCTAGCGGGGGTCTTTCCTACAATGAGCAGTTCTTC
v_call: TRBV7-6; d_call: NA; clone_size: few; j_call: TRBJ1-3; cdr3_aa: CASSLLDKSSGNTIYF; cdr3_nt: TGTGCCAGCAGCTTACTCGACAAGAGCTCTGGAAACACCATATATTTT
v_call: TRBV29-1; d_call: NA; clone_size: many; j_call: TRBJ2-3; cdr3_aa: CSLEVPGADTQYF; cdr3_nt: TGCAGCCTTGAAGTACCCGGGGCAGATACGCAGTATTTT
v_call: TRBV18; d_call: NA; clone_size: NA; j_call: TRBJ1-5; cdr3_aa: CASSPEDLGPQHF; cdr3_nt: TGTGCCAGCTCACCCGAAGATTTAGGGCCCCAGCATTTT
v_call: TRBV4-3; d_call: NA; clone_size: many; j_call: TRBJ2-7; cdr3_aa: CASSQQRTVTYEQYF; cdr3_nt: TGCGCCAGCAGCCAACAAAGGACAGTAACCTACGAGCAGTACTTC
v_call: TRBV20-1; d_call: TRBD2; clone_size: many; j_call: TRBJ2-1; cdr3_aa: CSAPPSSGSYNEQFF; cdr3_nt: TGCAGTGCACCACCATCTAGCGGATCGTACAATGAGCAGTTCTTC
v_call: TRBV27; d_call: TRBD2; clone_size: many; j_call: TRBJ2-3; cdr3_aa: CATGTSVDTQYF; cdr3_nt: TGTGCCACCGGGACTAGCGTAGATACGCAGTATTTT
v_call: TRBV4-1; d_call: NA; clone_size: many; j_call: TRBJ1-1; cdr3_aa: CASGTRGFTEAFF; cdr3_nt: TGCGCCAGCGGAACAAGGGGGTTTACTGAAGCTTTCTTT
v_call: TRBV5-1; d_call: TRBD1; clone_size: few; j_call: TRBJ2-1; cdr3_aa: CASSPQGAAYNEQFF; cdr3_nt: TGCGCCAGCAGCCCACAGGGGGCAGCCTACAATGAGCAGTTCTTC
v_call: TRBV19; d_call: TRBD1; clone_size: many; j_call: TRBJ1-1; cdr3_aa: CASSTGQVNTEAFF; cdr3_nt: TGTGCCAGTAGTACCGGACAGGTGAACACTGAAGCTTTCTTT
v_call: TRBV28; d_call: NA; clone_size: many; j_call: TRBJ1-2; cdr3_aa: CASSLVAGFGYGYTF; cdr3_nt: TGTGCCAGCAGTTTGGTAGCAGGGTTTGGCTATGGCTACACCTTC
v_call: TRBV7-2; d_call: NA; clone_size: many; j_call: TRBJ2-7; cdr3_aa: CASSVSSWSYEQYF; cdr3_nt: TGTGCCAGCAGCGTCTCTAGCTGGAGCTACGAGCAGTACTTC
v_call: TRBV3-1; d_call: NA; clone_size: many; j_call: TRBJ1-5; cdr3_aa: CASSPGGRNQPQHF; cdr3_nt: TGTGCCAGCAGCCCCGGGGGACGCAATCAGCCCCAGCATTTT
v_call: TRBV3-1; d_call: TRBD1; clone_size: few; j_call: TRBJ2-5; cdr3_aa: CASSPGQGKETQYF; cdr3_nt: TGTGCCAGCAGCCCTGGACAGGGTAAAGAGACCCAGTACTTC
v_call: TRBV20-1; d_call: TRBD1; clone_size: NA; j_call: TRBJ2-1; cdr3_aa: CSAQQGNRGTDNEQFF; cdr3_nt: TGCAGTGCTCAGCAGGGCAACAGGGGCACCGACAATGAGCAGTTCTTC
v_call: TRBV6-5; d_call: NA; clone_size: NA; j_call: TRBJ1-2; cdr3_aa: CASSYSNGQANYGYTF; cdr3_nt: TGTGCCAGCAGTTACTCGAATGGACAAGCCAACTATGGCTACACCTTC
v_call: TRBV7-2; d_call: TRBD2; clone_size: many; j_call: TRBJ2-1; cdr3_aa: CASSLGSSGNNEQFF; cdr3_nt: TGTGCCAGCAGCTTAGGATCTAGCGGCAACAATGAGCAGTTCTTC
v_call: TRBV7-9; d_call: NA; clone_size: many; j_call: TRBJ2-1; cdr3_aa: CASSLAESLQFF; cdr3_nt: TGTGCCAGCAGCTTAGCGGAGTCTTTGCAGTTCTTC
v_call: TRBV7-9; d_call: NA; clone_size: many; j_call: TRBJ1-4; cdr3_aa: CASTRGTNEKLFF; cdr3_nt: TGTGCCAGCACCCGAGGGACTAATGAAAAACTGTTTTTT
v_call: TRBV5-6; d_call: TRBD2; clone_size: many; j_call: TRBJ2-1; cdr3_aa: CASSPGGAENEQFF; cdr3_nt: TGTGCCAGCAGCCCGGGGGGGGCTGAGAATGAGCAGTTCTTC
v_call: TRBV20-1; d_call: TRBD2; clone_size: many; j_call: TRBJ2-3; cdr3_aa: CSARVQTREGSDTQYF; cdr3_nt: TGCAGTGCTAGAGTGCAAACAAGGGAGGGCTCAGATACGCAGTATTTT
v_call: TRBV20-1; d_call: NA; clone_size: many; j_call: TRBJ1-6; cdr3_aa: CSAREAPRAFNSPLHF; cdr3_nt: TGCAGTGCTAGAGAGGCCCCAAGGGCCTTCAATTCACCCCTCCACTTT
v_call: TRBV5-1; d_call: NA; clone_size: few; j_call: TRBJ2-7; cdr3_aa: CASSLDSPYEQYF; cdr3_nt: TGCGCCAGCAGCTTGGACAGTCCCTACGAGCAGTACTTC
v_call: TRBV7-8; d_call: TRBD1; clone_size: many; j_call: TRBJ1-1; cdr3_aa: CASSARTGDHTEAFF; cdr3_nt: TGTGCCAGCAGCGCACGGACAGGCGATCACACTGAAGCTTTCTTT
v_call: TRBV11-2; d_call: TRBD1; clone_size: many; j_call: TRBJ2-7; cdr3_aa: CASSFRRGTGAYEQYF; cdr3_nt: TGTGCCAGCAGCTTTAGAAGGGGGACAGGCGCCTACGAGCAGTACTTC
v_call: TRBV5-1; d_call: NA; clone_size: few; j_call: TRBJ2-3; cdr3_aa: CASSSDFRGDTQYF; cdr3_nt: TGCGCCAGCAGTTCCGACTTTCGCGGGGATACGCAGTATTTT
v_call: TRBV7-8; d_call: NA; clone_size: few; j_call: TRBJ1-2; cdr3_aa: CASSLTNPGRGYTF; cdr3_nt: TGTGCCAGCAGCTTGACAAACCCCGGACGTGGCTACACCTTC
v_call: TRBV20-1; d_call: NA; clone_size: few; j_call: TRBJ2-7; cdr3_aa: CSAAKGGLYEQYF; cdr3_nt: TGCAGTGCAGCCAAGGGGGGACTCTACGAGCAGTACTTC
v_call: TRBV5-1; d_call: NA; clone_size: many; j_call: TRBJ2-7; cdr3_aa: CASSDRDYEQYF; cdr3_nt: TGCGCCAGCAGCGACAGAGACTACGAGCAGTACTTC
v_call: TRBV5-5; d_call: NA; clone_size: many; j_call: TRBJ2-1; cdr3_aa: CASSLDQLRGDEQFF; cdr3_nt: TGTGCCAGCAGCTTGGACCAGCTCCGAGGCGATGAGCAGTTCTTC
v_call: TRBV29-1; d_call: TRBD2; clone_size: many; j_call: TRBJ2-5; cdr3_aa: CSVHTTWTSGRFQETQYF; cdr3_nt: TGCAGCGTTCACACTACTTGGACTAGCGGGAGATTCCAAGAGACCCAGTACTTC
v_call: TRBV6-2/TRBV6-3; d_call: TRBD1; clone_size: many; j_call: TRBJ2-5; cdr3_aa: CASTPGQPFGTQYF; cdr3_nt: TGTGCCAGCACTCCGGGACAGCCCTTCGGGACCCAGTACTTC
v_call: TRBV5-1; d_call: TRBD1; clone_size: many; j_call: TRBJ1-2; cdr3_aa: CASSPGQGRNYGYTF; cdr3_nt: TGCGCCAGCAGCCCAGGACAGGGGAGGAACTATGGCTACACCTTC